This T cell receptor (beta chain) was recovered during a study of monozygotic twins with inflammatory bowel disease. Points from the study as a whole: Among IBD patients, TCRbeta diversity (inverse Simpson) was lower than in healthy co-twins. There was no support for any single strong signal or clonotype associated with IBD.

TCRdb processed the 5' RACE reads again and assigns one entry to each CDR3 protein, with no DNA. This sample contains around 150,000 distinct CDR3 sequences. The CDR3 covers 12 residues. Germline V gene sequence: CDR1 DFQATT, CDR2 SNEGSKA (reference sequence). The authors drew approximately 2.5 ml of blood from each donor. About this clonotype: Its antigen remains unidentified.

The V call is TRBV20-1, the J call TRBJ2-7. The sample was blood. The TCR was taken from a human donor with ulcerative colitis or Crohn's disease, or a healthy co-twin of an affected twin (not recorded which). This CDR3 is CSVKVSNLEQYF.